The 23 T cell receptor beta chains in this list originate from one sample, sequenced in a study of OX40 agonist ivuxolimab in advanced cancers. Libraries were prepared by immunoSEQ multiplex PCR; TCRdb keeps only in-frame clonotypes and omits some of them. The sample contains approximately 61,000 clones, 70% to 90% of which appear only once. Sequences were derived from CD4+ or CD8+ T cells sorted from blood, sampled in a trial of the OX40 agonist ivuxolimab. The source is an adult with an advanced solid tumor such as melanoma, head and neck, liver or kidney cancer.

The CDR3 nucleotides are TGTGCCTGGGGGAAGCAAAACATTCAGTACTTC. This sequence encodes CAWGKQNIQYF. The chain links TRBV30 to TRBJ2-4; D gene uncertain. The CDR3 covers 11 residues. The V end was cut by 5 bases, the J end by 5 bases, with 7 bases between. CDR1 GTSNPN and CDR2 SVGIG come from the germline V gene (reference sequence).

The gene calls are TRBV10-3 and TRBJ2-1, with D perhaps TRBD1 (5 bases). This CDR3 comprises 14 residues. The germline CDR1 and CDR2 sequences are ENHRY and SYGVKD. Trimming stripped 9 bases from V and 6 bases from J, with 18 bases between. The CDR3 DNA is TGTGCCATTACCAATCCGACAGCTCGCAATGAGCAGTTCTTC. Encoded protein: CAITNPTARNEQFF.

This chain joins TRBV6-6 and TRBJ2-1, with a possible D match to TRBD1 (8 bases). From germline, CDR1 is MNHNY and CDR2 SVGAGI (reference sequence). The CDR3 extends over 16 amino acids. Trimming took 7 bases from V and 5 from J, leaving 21 bases between them. For the CDR3, the DNA is TGTGCCAGCACCTACAGGGGGGGGGACGGGAACAATGAGCAGTTCTTC. This gives the protein CASTYRGGDGNNEQFF.

The chain joins TRBV10-3 to TRBJ2-7, with TRBD1 matching 9 bases. V was pared by 0 bases and J by 4 bases, with 4 bases of the junction left unmatched. The CDR3 totals 15 residues. Germline loops: CDR1 ENHRY, CDR2 SYGVKD. The CDR3 spells CAISESGQGVYEQYF. The CDR3 DNA reads TGTGCCATCAGTGAGTCGGGACAGGGTGTTTACGAGCAGTACTTC.

V usage is TRBV27 and J usage is TRBJ2-3; 7 bases fit TRBD2. The ends lost 5 bases at V and 8 bases at J; junction bases unmatched: 13. The CDR3 has 15 amino acids. From germline, CDR1 is MNHEY and CDR2 SMNVEV (reference sequence). The CDR3 here is CASSPGTMTPGTQYF. The CDR3 DNA reads as TGTGCCAGCAGTCCCGGGACTATGACTCCGGGTACGCAGTATTTT.

V is TRBV11-2 and J is TRBJ2-1; TRBD2 aligns across 7 bases. CDR1 is SGHAT, CDR2 FQNNGV, per germline. V lost 5 bases and J lost 2; bases outside the gene matches: 12. The CDR3 is made up of 17 amino acids. The CDR3, as DNA: TGTGCCAGCAGCCTCGGGACTATTCTGTCTCCCTACAATGAGCAGTTCTTC. This codes for CASSLGTILSPYNEQFF. The whole variable domain, filled in from reference TRBV11-2 and TRBJ2-1, reads EAGVAQSPRYKIIEKRQSVAFWCNPISGHATLYWYQQILGQGPKLLIQFQNNGVVDDSQLPKDRFSAERLKGVDSTLKIQPAKLEDSAVYLCASSLGTILSPYNEQFFGPGTRLTVL.

The CDR3 sequence: CASSYPGQNQPQHF. The CDR3 DNA follows: TGTGCCAGCAGCTACCCGGGACAGAATCAGCCCCAGCATTTT. V is TRBV7-8 and J is TRBJ1-5, with 7 nucleotides matching TRBD1. The CDR3 sequence is 14 residues long. V shed 4 bases, J shed 4 bases, and the junction held 4 bases outside the gene matches. Per germline, CDR1 SGHVS and CDR2 FQNEAQ.

The gene calls are TRBV28 and TRBJ2-7, with TRBD2 matching over 7 bases. Per germline, CDR1 MDHEN and CDR2 SYDVKM. The trim removed 1 base at V and 2 bases at J, leaving 8 bases unmatched. CDR3 length: 16 amino acids. The CDR3 protein is CASSLSASGRAYEQYF. For the CDR3, the DNA is TGTGCCAGCAGTTTATCTGCGAGTGGGAGGGCCTACGAGCAGTACTTC.

The J gene is TRBJ1-2, the V gene TRBV11-1, with D maybe TRBD1 (6 bases). In germline, CDR1 is SGHAT, CDR2 FQDESV (reference sequence). The V gene lost 5 bases and the J gene lost 8 bases, with 15 bases spanning the gap. CDR3 size: 13 residues. The CDR3 DNA reads as TGTGCCAGCAGCCCGAACAGGGTCGGAGGCTACACCTTC. Translated: CASSPNRVGGYTF.

V usage is TRBV18 and J usage is TRBJ2-5; TRBD1 aligns across 9 bases. With 1 base clipped from V and 4 bases from J, the junction kept 4 bases outside the gene matches. The germline gives CDR1 KGHSH, CDR2 LQKENI. The CDR3 contains 15 residues. CDR3 bases: TGTGCCAGCTCACCACGCCGGGGACAGGGAGAGACCCAGTACTTC. Translation: CASSPRRGQGETQYF.

V usage is TRBV27 and J usage is TRBJ2-1; possibly TRBD1 for D (5 bases). Germline V gene lookup returns CDR1 MNHEY and CDR2 SMNVEV (reference sequence). V lost 3 bases, J lost 4 bases, and 13 bases lay in between. CDR3 length: 15 amino acids. This CDR3 is CASSFRGLGYNEQFF. CDR3 DNA sequence: TGTGCCAGCAGTTTTAGGGGCCTTGGGTACAATGAGCAGTTCTTC.

This chain connects TRBV27 to TRBJ2-3; a weak D match, TRBD2 (5 bases). The CDR3 is 16 amino acids. With 4 bases removed from V and 2 bases from J, the gap between germline ends came to 16 bases. Germline lookup yields CDR1 MNHEY and CDR2 SMNVEV (reference sequence). This CDR3 is CASSSRRSRNTDTQYF. The CDR3 DNA reads TGTGCCAGCAGTTCTAGGAGGAGTCGAAACACAGATACGCAGTATTTT.

The rearrangement links TRBV19 to TRBJ2-4, with D tentatively TRBD2 (7 bases). CDR3 length: 14 amino acids. V dropped 7 bases and J dropped 6 bases, with 16 bases sitting between them. Germline CDR1 is LNHDA and CDR2 is SQIVND (reference sequence). The CDR3 protein is CASTLGGAGNIQYF. In DNA form, the CDR3 reads TGTGCCAGTACCTTGGGGGGGGCGGGAAACATTCAGTACTTC.

This clone was picked up one time. The chain recombines TRBV19 with TRBJ1-6; D call uncertain. In germline, CDR1 is LNHDA, CDR2 SQIVND (reference sequence). The CDR3 runs 13 residues. V was clipped by 0 bases and J by 7 bases, with 4 bases between them. The CDR3 loop is CASSIERNSPLHF. The CDR3 nucleotides are TGTGCCAGTAGTATAGAACGGAATTCACCCCTCCACTTT.

The rearrangement links TRBV25-1 to TRBJ2-7; D may be TRBD1 (6 bases). V lost 0 bases to trimming and J lost 8 bases, with 17 bases between them. Germline-derived CDR1 and CDR2 are MGHDK and SYGVNS. This CDR3 has 15 amino acids. This CDR3 reads CASSEYRDMTSKQYF. The CDR3 nucleotides read TGTGCCAGCAGTGAATATAGGGACATGACCTCCAAGCAGTACTTC.

V and J are TRBV27 and TRBJ1-5; a weak D match, TRBD1 (5 bases). Trimming left V 6 bases short and J 2 bases short, with 14 bases between. CDR1 and CDR2 from the germline V gene are MNHEY and SMNVEV (reference sequence). The CDR3 totals 15 residues. The CDR3 bases are TGTGCCAGCAGGGCGGAGGGGCAGGGCAATCAGCCCCAGCATTTT. Translated, it gives CASRAEGQGNQPQHF.

The genes are TRBV7-3 and TRBJ2-1; D tentatively reads TRBD1 or TRBD2 (6 bases each). V lost 2 bases, J lost 5 bases, and 10 bases lay in between. This CDR3 is built from 14 residues. Looked up from germline, CDR1 is SGHTA and CDR2 is FQGTGA. The CDR3 sequence is CASSLSGANNEQFF. CDR3 in DNA: TGTGCCAGCAGCTTATCGGGGGCGAACAATGAGCAGTTCTTC.

The chain recombines TRBV10-3 with TRBJ1-2; 8 nucleotides agree with TRBD1. The CDR3 runs 15 residues. The germline V gene encodes CDR1 ENHRY and CDR2 SYGVKD. J gave up 4 bases and V 9 bases, and 13 bases lay outside the gene matches. The DNA for the CDR3 is TGTGCCATACTGGACAGGGTCTCGGTTGGCTATGGCTACACCTTC. Protein product: CAILDRVSVGYGYTF.

This clone appeared a single time. V is TRBV6-5 and J is TRBJ1-1, with a tentative D call TRBD1 (5 bases). V lost 0 bases, J lost 2 bases, and 13 bases lay in between. The CDR3 is made up of 16 amino acids. Germline loops: CDR1 MNHEY, CDR2 SVGAGI. Here the CDR3 reads CASSYSIGARNTEAFF. The CDR3 nucleotides are TGTGCCAGCAGTTACTCGATTGGGGCCAGAAACACTGAAGCTTTCTTT.

This clone was recorded only once. This chain uses TRBV27 with TRBJ2-7; 11 positions agree with TRBD2. Germline trimming cut 6 bases from V and 3 bases from J; bases unmatched to any gene: 10. This CDR3 is 16 amino acids long. CDR1 and CDR2 from the germline V gene are MNHEY and SMNVEV (reference sequence). CDR3 in amino acids: CASRFSLAGGFYEQYF. The CDR3 bases are TGTGCCAGCAGGTTCTCCCTAGCGGGGGGCTTCTACGAGCAGTACTTC.

The rearrangement links TRBV11-3 to TRBJ2-5; 9 bases map to TRBD1. The V gene's germline CDR1 is SGHNT and CDR2 YENEEA. The CDR3 loop spans 14 amino acids. V lost 4 bases and J lost 4; bases outside the gene matches: 4. The CDR3 reads CASSSGTGTETQYF. CDR3 nucleotides: TGTGCCAGCAGCTCAGGGACAGGGACAGAGACCCAGTACTTC.

CDR3 protein: CASRTPDRAAEAFF. For the CDR3, the DNA is TGTGCCAGCAGAACGCCGGACAGGGCAGCTGAAGCTTTCTTT. The chain combines TRBV6-5 with TRBJ1-1; 8 positions agree with TRBD1. The V segment lost 6 bases and the J segment 6 bases; nucleotides outside the gene matches: 9. The CDR3 extends over 14 amino acids. Germline-derived CDR1 and CDR2 are MNHEY and SVGAGI.

This sequence joins TRBV18 and TRBJ2-1, with unresolved D. Germline V gene data show CDR1 as KGHSH and CDR2 as LQKENI. CDR3 length equals 13 residues. V lost 2 bases and J lost 14, with 16 bases in between. The CDR3 spells CASSPKERTSEFF. In DNA form, the CDR3 reads TGTGCCAGCTCACCAAAGGAGAGGACGTCTGAGTTCTTC.